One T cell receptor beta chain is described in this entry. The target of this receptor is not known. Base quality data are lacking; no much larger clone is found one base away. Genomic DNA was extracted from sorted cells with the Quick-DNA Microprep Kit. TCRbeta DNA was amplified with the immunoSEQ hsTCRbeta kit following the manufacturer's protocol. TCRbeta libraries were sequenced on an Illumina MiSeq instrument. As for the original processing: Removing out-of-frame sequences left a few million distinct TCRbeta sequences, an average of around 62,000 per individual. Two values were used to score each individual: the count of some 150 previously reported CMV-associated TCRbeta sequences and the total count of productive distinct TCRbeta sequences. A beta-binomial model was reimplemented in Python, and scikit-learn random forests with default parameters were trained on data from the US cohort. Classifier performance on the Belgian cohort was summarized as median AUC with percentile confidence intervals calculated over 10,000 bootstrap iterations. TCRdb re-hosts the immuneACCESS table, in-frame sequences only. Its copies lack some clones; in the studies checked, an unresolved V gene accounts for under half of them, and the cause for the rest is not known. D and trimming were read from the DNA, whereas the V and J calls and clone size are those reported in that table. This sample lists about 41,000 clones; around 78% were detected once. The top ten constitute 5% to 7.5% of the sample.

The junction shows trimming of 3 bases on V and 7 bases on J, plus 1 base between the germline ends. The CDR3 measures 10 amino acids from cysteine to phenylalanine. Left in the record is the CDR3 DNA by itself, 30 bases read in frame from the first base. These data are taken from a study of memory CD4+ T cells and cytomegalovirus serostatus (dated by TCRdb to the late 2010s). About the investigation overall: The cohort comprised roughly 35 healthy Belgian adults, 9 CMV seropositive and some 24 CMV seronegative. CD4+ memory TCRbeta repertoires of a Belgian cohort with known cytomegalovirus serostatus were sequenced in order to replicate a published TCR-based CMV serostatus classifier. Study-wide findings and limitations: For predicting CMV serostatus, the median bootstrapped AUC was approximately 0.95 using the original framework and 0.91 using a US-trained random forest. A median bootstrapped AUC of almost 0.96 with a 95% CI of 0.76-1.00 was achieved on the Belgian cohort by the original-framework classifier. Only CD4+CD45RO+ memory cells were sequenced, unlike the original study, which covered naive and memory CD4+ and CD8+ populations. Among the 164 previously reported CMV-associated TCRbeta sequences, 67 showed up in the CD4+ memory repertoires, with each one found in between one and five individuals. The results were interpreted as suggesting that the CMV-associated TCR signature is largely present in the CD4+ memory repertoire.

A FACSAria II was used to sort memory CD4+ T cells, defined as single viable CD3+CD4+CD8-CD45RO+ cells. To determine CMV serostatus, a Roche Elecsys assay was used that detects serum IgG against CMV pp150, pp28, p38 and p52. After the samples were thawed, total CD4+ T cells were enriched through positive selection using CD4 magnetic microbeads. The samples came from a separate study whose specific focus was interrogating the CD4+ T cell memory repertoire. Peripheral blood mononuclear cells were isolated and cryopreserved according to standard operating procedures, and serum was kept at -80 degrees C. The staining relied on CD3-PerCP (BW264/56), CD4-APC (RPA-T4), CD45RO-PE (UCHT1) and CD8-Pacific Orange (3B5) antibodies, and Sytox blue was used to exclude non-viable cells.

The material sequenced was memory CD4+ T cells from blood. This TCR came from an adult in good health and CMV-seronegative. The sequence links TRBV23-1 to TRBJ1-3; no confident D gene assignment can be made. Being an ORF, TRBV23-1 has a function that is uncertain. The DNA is TGCGCCAGCAGTCATAACACCATATATTTT. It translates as CASSHNTIYF.